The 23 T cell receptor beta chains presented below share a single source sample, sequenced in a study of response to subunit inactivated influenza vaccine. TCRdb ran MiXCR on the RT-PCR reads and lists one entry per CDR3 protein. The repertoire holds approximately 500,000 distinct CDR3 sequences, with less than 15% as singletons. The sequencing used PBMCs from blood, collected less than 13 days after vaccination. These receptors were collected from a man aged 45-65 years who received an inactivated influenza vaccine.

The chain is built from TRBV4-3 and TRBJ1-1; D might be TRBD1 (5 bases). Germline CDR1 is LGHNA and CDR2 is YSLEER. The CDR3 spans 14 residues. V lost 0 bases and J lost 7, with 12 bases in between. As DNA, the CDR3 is TGCGCCAGCAGCCAAGAAAGTTGGGGGAGTGAAGCTTTCTTT. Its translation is CASSQESWGSEAFF.

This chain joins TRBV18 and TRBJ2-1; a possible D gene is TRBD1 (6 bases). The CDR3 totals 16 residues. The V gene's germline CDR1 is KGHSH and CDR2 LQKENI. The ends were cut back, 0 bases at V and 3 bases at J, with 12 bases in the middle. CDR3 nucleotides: TGTGCCAGCTCACCACCGAATCAGGGGTACTACAATGAGCAGTTCTTC. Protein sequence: CASSPPNQGYYNEQFF.

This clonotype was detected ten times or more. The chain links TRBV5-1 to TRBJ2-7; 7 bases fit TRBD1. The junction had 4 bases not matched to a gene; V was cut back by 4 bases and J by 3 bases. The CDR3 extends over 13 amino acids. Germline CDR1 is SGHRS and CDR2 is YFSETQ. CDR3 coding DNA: TGCGCCAGCAGCCCTGGACAGGACTACGAGCAGTACTTC. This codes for CASSPGQDYEQYF.

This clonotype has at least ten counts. The DNA for the CDR3 is TGTGCCAGCAGCGCCGGCCGTGCTTCGGCTGAAGCTTTCTTT. Its translation is CASSAGRASAEAFF. V is TRBV12-3 or TRBV12-4 and J is TRBJ1-1, with unresolved D. The CDR3 is made up of 14 amino acids. The V end was cut by 6 bases, the J end by 6 bases, with 17 bases between.

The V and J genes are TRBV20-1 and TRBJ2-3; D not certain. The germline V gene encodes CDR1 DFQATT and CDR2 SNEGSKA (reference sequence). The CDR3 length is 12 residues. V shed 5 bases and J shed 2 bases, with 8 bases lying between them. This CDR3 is CSASLNTDTQYF. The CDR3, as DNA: TGCAGTGCTTCCCTAAACACAGATACGCAGTATTTT.

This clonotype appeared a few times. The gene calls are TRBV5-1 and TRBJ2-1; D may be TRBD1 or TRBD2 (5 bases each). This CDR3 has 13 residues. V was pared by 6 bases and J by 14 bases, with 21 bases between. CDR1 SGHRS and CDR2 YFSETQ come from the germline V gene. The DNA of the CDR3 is TGCGCCAGCAACTCGGAAATCGGGACCAGGGAGTTCTTC. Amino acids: CASNSEIGTREFF.

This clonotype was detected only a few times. CDR3 sequence reads: CASTLDAYSYNEQFF. For the CDR3, the DNA is TGTGCCAGCACCCTGGACGCCTACTCCTACAATGAGCAGTTCTTC. J is TRBJ2-1 and V is TRBV12-3 or TRBV12-4; D not resolved. CDR3 length equals 15 residues. V lost 7 bases and J 0 bases, leaving 13 bases between the germline ends.

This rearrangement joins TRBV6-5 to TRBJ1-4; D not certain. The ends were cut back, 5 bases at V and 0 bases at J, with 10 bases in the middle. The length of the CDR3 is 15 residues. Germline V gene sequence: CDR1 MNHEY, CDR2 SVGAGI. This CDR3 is CASSTEGATNEKLFF. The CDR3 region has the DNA TGTGCCAGCAGTACCGAGGGAGCAACTAATGAAAAACTGTTTTTT.

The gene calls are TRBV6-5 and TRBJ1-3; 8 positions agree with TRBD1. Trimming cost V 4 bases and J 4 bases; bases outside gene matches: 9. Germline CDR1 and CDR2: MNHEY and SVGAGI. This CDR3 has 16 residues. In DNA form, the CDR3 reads TGTGCCAGCAGTTTCAACCCCAGGGGGCTGGGAAACACCATATATTTT. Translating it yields CASSFNPRGLGNTIYF.

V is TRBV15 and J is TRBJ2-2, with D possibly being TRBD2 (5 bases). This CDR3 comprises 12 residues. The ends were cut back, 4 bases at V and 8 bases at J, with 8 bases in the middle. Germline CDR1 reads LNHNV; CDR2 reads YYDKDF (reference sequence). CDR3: CATSKIAGELFF. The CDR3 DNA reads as TGTGCCACCAGCAAAATAGCGGGGGAGCTGTTTTTT.

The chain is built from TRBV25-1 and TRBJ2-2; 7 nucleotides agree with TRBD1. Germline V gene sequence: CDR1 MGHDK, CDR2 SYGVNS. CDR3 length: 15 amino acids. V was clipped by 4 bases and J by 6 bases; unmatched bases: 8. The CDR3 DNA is TGTGCCAGCAGTGGTATGACAGGGCTCGCCGGGGAGCTGTTTTTT. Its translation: CASSGMTGLAGELFF. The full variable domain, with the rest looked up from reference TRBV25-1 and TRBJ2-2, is EADIYQTPRYLVIGTGKKITLECSQTMGHDKMYWYQQDPGMELHLIHYSYGVNSTEKGDLSSESTVSRIRTEHFPLTLESARPSHTSQYLCASSGMTGLAGELFFGEGSRLTVL.

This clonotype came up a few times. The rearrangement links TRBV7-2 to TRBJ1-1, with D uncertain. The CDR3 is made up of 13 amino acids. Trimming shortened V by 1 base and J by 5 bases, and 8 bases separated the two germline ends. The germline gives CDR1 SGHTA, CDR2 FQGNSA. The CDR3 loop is CASSLDSYTEAFF. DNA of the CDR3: TGTGCCAGCAGCTTAGACAGTTATACTGAAGCTTTCTTT.

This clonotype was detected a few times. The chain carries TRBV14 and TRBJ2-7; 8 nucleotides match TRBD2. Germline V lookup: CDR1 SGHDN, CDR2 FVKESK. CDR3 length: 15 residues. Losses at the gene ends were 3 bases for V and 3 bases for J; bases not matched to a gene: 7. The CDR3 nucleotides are TGTGCCAGCAGCCACCAGCCGGCGGGGGGCTACGAGCAGTACTTC. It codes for CASSHQPAGGYEQYF.

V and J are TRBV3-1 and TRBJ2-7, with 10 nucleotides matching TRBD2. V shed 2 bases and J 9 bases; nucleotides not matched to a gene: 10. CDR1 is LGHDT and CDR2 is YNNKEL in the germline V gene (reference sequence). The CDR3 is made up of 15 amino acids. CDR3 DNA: TGTGCCAGCAGCCAATTAGCGGGAGGTTCATTTCGGCAGTACTTC. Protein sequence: CASSQLAGGSFRQYF.

The CDR3, as DNA: TGTGCCAGCAGCCCAAGGGTTGGGGGAGCCAAAAACATTCAGTACTTC. This translates into CASSPRVGGAKNIQYF. The chain employs TRBV3-1 and TRBJ2-4; possibly TRBD1 or TRBD2 for D (5 bases each). Per the germline V gene, CDR1 is LGHDT and CDR2 is YNNKEL (reference sequence). CDR3 length: 16 residues. V lost 4 bases and J 0 bases, leaving 13 bases between the germline ends.

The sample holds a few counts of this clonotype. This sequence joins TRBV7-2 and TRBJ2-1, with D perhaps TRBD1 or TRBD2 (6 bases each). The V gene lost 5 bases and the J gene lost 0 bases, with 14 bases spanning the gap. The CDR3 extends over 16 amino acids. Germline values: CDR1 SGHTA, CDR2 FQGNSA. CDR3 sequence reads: CASSPRGTNSYNEQFF. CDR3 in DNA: TGTGCCAGCAGCCCCCGGGGGACAAACTCCTACAATGAGCAGTTCTTC.

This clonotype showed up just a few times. The CDR3 protein is CASNGLADEQFF. In DNA form, the CDR3 reads TGTGCCAGCAATGGACTAGCCGATGAGCAGTTCTTC. The chain links TRBV28 to TRBJ2-1; 8 nucleotides agree with TRBD2. Per the germline V gene, CDR1 is MDHEN and CDR2 is SYDVKM. This CDR3 region has 12 residues. V gave up 7 bases and J gave up 8 bases; unmatched junction bases: 4.

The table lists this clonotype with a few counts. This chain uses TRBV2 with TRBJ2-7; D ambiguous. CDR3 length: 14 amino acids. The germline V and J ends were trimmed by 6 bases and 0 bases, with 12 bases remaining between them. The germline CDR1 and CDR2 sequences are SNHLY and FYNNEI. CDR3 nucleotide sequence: TGTGCCAGCAGATCCGGGTTATACTCCTACGAGCAGTACTTC. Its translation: CASRSGLYSYEQYF.

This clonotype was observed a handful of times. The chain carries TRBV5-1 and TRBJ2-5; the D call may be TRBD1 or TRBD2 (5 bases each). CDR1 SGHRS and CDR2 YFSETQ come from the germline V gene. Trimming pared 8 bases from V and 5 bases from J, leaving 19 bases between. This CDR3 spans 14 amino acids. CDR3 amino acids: CASTTGTALETQYF. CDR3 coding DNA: TGCGCCAGTACCACCGGGACGGCTCTGGAGACCCAGTACTTC.

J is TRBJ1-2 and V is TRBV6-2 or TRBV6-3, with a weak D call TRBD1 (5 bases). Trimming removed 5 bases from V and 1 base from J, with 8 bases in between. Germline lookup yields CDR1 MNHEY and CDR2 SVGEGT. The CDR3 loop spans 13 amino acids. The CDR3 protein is CASSRQNNYGYTF. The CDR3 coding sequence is TGTGCCAGCAGTAGACAGAATAACTATGGCTACACCTTC.

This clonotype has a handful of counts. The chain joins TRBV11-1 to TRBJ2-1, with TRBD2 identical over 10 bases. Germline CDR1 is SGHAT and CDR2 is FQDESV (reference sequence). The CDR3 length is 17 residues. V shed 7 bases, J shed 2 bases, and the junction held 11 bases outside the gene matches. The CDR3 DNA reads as TGTGCCAGCAAGACTACTAGCGGGGCAGGGGCCTACAATGAGCAGTTCTTC. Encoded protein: CASKTTSGAGAYNEQFF.

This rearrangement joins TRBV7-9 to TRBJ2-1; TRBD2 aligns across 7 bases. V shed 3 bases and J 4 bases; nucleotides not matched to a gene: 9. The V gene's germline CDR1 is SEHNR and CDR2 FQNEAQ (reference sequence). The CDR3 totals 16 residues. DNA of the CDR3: TGTGCCAGCAGCTTCCCCGGGAAGGGAGGGTACAATGAGCAGTTCTTC. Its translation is CASSFPGKGGYNEQFF.

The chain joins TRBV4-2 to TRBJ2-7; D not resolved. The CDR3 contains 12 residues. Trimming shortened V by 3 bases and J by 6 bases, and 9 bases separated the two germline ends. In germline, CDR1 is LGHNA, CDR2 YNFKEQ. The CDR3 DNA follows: TGTGCCAGCAGCCACACGGAATCCGAGCAGTACTTC. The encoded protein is CASSHTESEQYF.